This note documents a single T cell receptor beta chain sequence. The sample originates from a study of blood T cell repertoires in COVID-19. Data came from immunoSEQ multiplex PCR; TCRdb stores just in-frame clones and leaves some out. The profile covers about 130,000 clones, with around 86% appearing a single time and 25% to 30% taken by the ten largest. V lost 4 bases, J lost 0 bases, and 11 bases lay in between. The CDR3 totals 15 residues. In germline, CDR1 is SGHKS, CDR2 YYEKEE (reference sequence). The sample consisted of peripheral blood. The clonotype originates from a woman of 80 years or more with acute or convalescent COVID-19. V gene TRBV5-5 combines with J gene TRBJ1-5; D may be TRBD1 (6 bases). CDR3 residues: CASSGTGLSNQPQHF. For the CDR3, the DNA is TGTGCCAGCAGCGGCACAGGGCTTAGCAATCAGCCCCAGCATTTT.